The rows below give T cell receptor beta chains drawn from one sample of a study of control samples from healthy donors and cancer patients. The protocol was immunoSEQ multiplex PCR, while the TCRdb copy is restricted to in-frame clones and leaves out a portion. Counted here are 200,000 to 250,000 clones, roughly 94% occurring once; the ten biggest clones make up more than 1.3%. Sequencing was performed on blood. These receptors were obtained from a man aged 45-65 years in good health. The CDR3 runs from the conserved cysteine through the conserved F or W. Each record gives: CDR3 length, clone size, V gene, D gene, J gene, CDR3 protein, CDR3 DNA. A D gene is named only where the DNA matches it firmly. Rows may omit the clone size; those that give it use once, few, many or a size class.

18,NA,TRBV5-1,NA,TRBJ2-2,CASSLVGPTSTNTGELFF,TGCGCCAGCAGCTTGGTAGGGCCGACGTCCACGAACACCGGGGAGCTGTTTTTT
15,NA,TRBV2,NA,TRBJ1-1,CASSDLGRENTEAFF,TGTGCCAGCAGTGATCTCGGCAGAGAGAACACTGAAGCTTTCTTT
14,NA,TRBV2,TRBD1,TRBJ1-2,CASRDDGQGGGYTF,TGTGCCAGCAGGGACGATGGACAGGGAGGTGGCTACACCTTC
13,once,TRBV27,NA,TRBJ1-5,CASMGGEGQPQHF,TGTGCCAGCATGGGGGGAGAGGGTCAGCCCCAGCATTTT
15,NA,TRBV24-1,TRBD1,TRBJ1-1,CATSDSRQGDTEAFF,TGTGCCACCAGTGATAGTCGACAGGGCGACACTGAAGCTTTCTTT
12,once,TRBV4-2,NA,TRBJ2-7,CASSPQGYEQYF,TGTGCCAGCAGCCCCCAGGGTTACGAGCAGTACTTC
14,NA,TRBV6-5,NA,TRBJ1-1,CASSSAQLRAEAFF,TGTGCCAGCAGTTCCGCCCAGCTCAGGGCTGAAGCTTTCTTT
13,NA,TRBV6-5,NA,TRBJ1-4,CASRRAVDEKLFF,TGTGCCAGTCGGAGGGCCGTTGATGAAAAACTGTTTTTT
14,NA,TRBV7-9,TRBD1,TRBJ2-7,CASSLGQGEYEQYF,TGTGCCAGCAGCTTGGGACAGGGCGAGTACGAGCAGTACTTC
14,NA,TRBV6-5,NA,TRBJ1-4,CASSKGTVNEKLFF,TGTGCCAGCTCCAAAGGGACGGTTAATGAAAAACTGTTTTTT
18,NA,TRBV4-1,NA,TRBJ1-6,CASSQDGLRGAHNSPLHF,TGCGCCAGCAGCCAAGATGGGTTACGGGGGGCCCACAATTCACCCCTCCACTTT
14,NA,TRBV28,NA,TRBJ2-7,CASILGGASYEQYF,NA
17,NA,TRBV5-1,NA,TRBJ1-6,CASSVEAGSSYNSPLHF,TGCGCCAGCAGCGTAGAAGCGGGCAGCTCCTATAATTCACCCCTCCACTTT
14,NA,TRBV28,TRBD1,TRBJ1-2,CASSGEGTVYGYTF,TGTGCCAGCAGTGGGGAGGGGACAGTCTATGGCTACACCTTC
15,NA,TRBV7-2,TRBD1,TRBJ1-3,CASSFIGGFGNTIYF,TGTGCCAGCAGCTTCATAGGGGGCTTTGGAAACACCATATATTTT
15,NA,TRBV6-1,TRBD1,TRBJ2-7,CASSEVDRGGYEQYF,TGTGCCAGCAGTGAAGTTGACAGGGGAGGATACGAGCAGTACTTC
14,NA,TRBV6-5,NA,TRBJ1-3,CASSLRGSGNTIYF,TGTGCCAGCAGTTTGAGGGGGTCGGGAAACACCATATATTTT
13,NA,TRBV6-5,NA,TRBJ1-5,CASRPFQQGPQHF,TGTGCCAGCAGACCCTTCCAACAGGGGCCCCAGCATTTT
16,NA,TRBV28,NA,TRBJ1-6,CATGAGSGVWVSPLHF,TGTGCCACCGGCGCGGGCTCGGGTGTCTGGGTATCACCCCTCCACTTT
14,NA,TRBV30,TRBD2,TRBJ2-1,CAWSLGRGGSEQFF,TGTGCCTGGAGCTTGGGGCGGGGGGGAAGTGAGCAGTTCTTC
15,NA,TRBV9,NA,TRBJ1-2,CASSPGGGSGYGYTF,TGTGCCAGCAGCCCGGGGGGGGGCTCTGGCTATGGCTACACCTTC
16,NA,TRBV6-6,TRBD1,TRBJ1-6,CASRPSDRVYNSPLHF,TGTGCCAGCAGACCATCCGACAGGGTCTATAATTCACCCCTCCACTTT
14,NA,TRBV10-3,NA,TRBJ1-3,CAISESGQGNTIYF,TGTGCCATCAGTGAGTCGGGTCAAGGAAACACCATATATTTT
15,NA,TRBV4-1,NA,TRBJ1-1,CASSQAGHPNTEAFF,TGCGCCAGCAGCCAAGCGGGACACCCAAACACTGAAGCTTTCTTT
14,NA,TRBV6-6,NA,TRBJ2-7,CASSYGGYSYEQYF,TGTGCCAGCAGTTACGGCGGGTATTCCTACGAGCAGTACTTC
15,NA,TRBV5-4,TRBD2,TRBJ2-1,CASSQAGGYYNEQFF,TGTGCCAGCAGCCAAGCGGGGGGATACTACAATGAGCAGTTCTTC
15,NA,TRBV18,TRBD1,TRBJ1-1,CASSPPSGGVTEAFF,TGTGCCAGCTCACCACCTTCAGGGGGGGTCACTGAAGCTTTCTTT
19,NA,TRBV7-3,NA,TRBJ2-1,CASSLGPMRVGWAGNEQFF,TGTGCCAGCAGCTTAGGGCCCATGCGGGTAGGGTGGGCTGGGAATGAGCAGTTCTTC
12,NA,TRBV25-1,NA,TRBJ2-7,CASSPGFSEQYF,TGTGCCAGCAGCCCGGGCTTCAGCGAGCAGTACTTC
13,NA,TRBV4-3,NA,TRBJ1-1,CASSQVGSAVAFF,TGCGCCAGCAGCCAAGTTGGTTCGGCTGTAGCTTTCTTT
14,NA,TRBV6-6,TRBD1,TRBJ1-5,CASSSGGIWQPQHF,TGTGCCAGCAGTTCAGGGGGCATTTGGCAGCCCCAGCATTTT
15,once,TRBV18,NA,TRBJ1-4,CASSLQAGQLEKLFF,TGTGCCAGCTCACTCCAAGCCGGTCAGCTTGAAAAACTGTTTTTT
15,NA,TRBV2,TRBD1,TRBJ1-1,CASRGTGTLNTEAFF,TGTGCCAGCAGGGGGACAGGGACATTGAACACTGAAGCTTTCTTT
16,NA,TRBV5-1,TRBD1,TRBJ2-2,CASSSLRTGDAGELFF,TGCGCCAGCAGCTCCCTCCGGACAGGGGATGCCGGGGAGCTGTTTTTT
13,NA,TRBV3-1/TRBV3-2,NA,TRBJ1-5,CASSPEGGQPQHF,TGTGCCAGCAGCCCGGAAGGTGGTCAGCCCCAGCATTTT
14,NA,TRBV15,NA,TRBJ1-5,CATSRDEGRQPQHF,TGTGCCACCAGCAGAGATGAGGGCCGACAGCCCCAGCATTTT
16,NA,TRBV29-1,NA,TRBJ1-2,CSVEDRGWAMGRGYTF,TGCAGCGTTGAAGATCGCGGTTGGGCAATGGGGAGGGGCTACACCTTC
15,NA,TRBV6-2/TRBV6-3,NA,TRBJ2-5,CASSYGRTVKETQYF,TGTGCCAGCAGTTACGGTAGGACAGTCAAAGAGACCCAGTACTTC
13,NA,TRBV7-2,TRBD2,TRBJ2-1,CASSLERGAEQFF,TGTGCCAGCAGCTTAGAGCGGGGGGCCGAGCAGTTCTTC
15,NA,TRBV4-3,NA,TRBJ1-5,CASSQDSQGEQPQHF,TGCGCCAGCAGCCAAGATAGCCAGGGAGAACAGCCCCAGCATTTT
14,NA,TRBV7-9,NA,TRBJ2-3,CASSRYASTDTQYF,TGTGCCAGCAGCCGATATGCTAGCACAGATACGCAGTATTTT
15,NA,TRBV6-5,TRBD1,TRBJ2-7,CASSYSDRATYEQYF,TGTGCCAGCAGTTACTCGGACAGGGCGACCTACGAGCAGTACTTC
14,NA,TRBV30,NA,TRBJ2-7,CALNTGDLGYEQYF,TGTGCCTTGAATACAGGAGATCTTGGCTACGAGCAGTACTTC
16,NA,TRBV7-9,NA,TRBJ2-3,CASSFTGGGHTDTQYF,TGTGCCAGCAGCTTTACCGGCGGGGGACACACAGATACGCAGTATTTT
14,NA,TRBV7-2,NA,TRBJ2-7,CASSLGRQAYEQYF,TGTGCCAGCAGCTTAGGGAGACAGGCGTACGAGCAGTACTTC
15,NA,TRBV6-2/TRBV6-3,TRBD1,TRBJ1-4,CASSYAGTGNEKLFF,TGTGCCAGCAGTTACGCCGGGACAGGGAATGAAAAACTGTTTTTT
16,NA,TRBV28,NA,TRBJ1-4,CASAFNTGGHREKLFF,TGTGCCAGCGCTTTCAATACCGGGGGGCATCGTGAAAAACTGTTTTTT
11,NA,TRBV30,NA,TRBJ1-2,CAWSGGSGYTF,TGTGCCTGGAGTGGGGGAAGCGGCTACACCTTC
13,NA,TRBV11-2,TRBD1,TRBJ2-2,CASSQTGAGELFF,TGTGCCAGCAGCCAGACAGGGGCCGGGGAGCTGTTTTTT
16,NA,TRBV18,NA,TRBJ2-5,CASSRSLGVGEETQYF,TGTGCCAGCTCACGAAGTTTAGGGGTAGGGGAAGAGACCCAGTACTTC
16,NA,TRBV19,TRBD1,TRBJ2-4,CASRDREILAKNIQYF,TGTGCCAGTCGGGACAGGGAGATATTGGCCAAAAACATTCAGTACTTC
14,NA,TRBV2,NA,TRBJ1-5,CASSRTSGGQPQHF,TGTGCCAGCAGCCGGACATCCGGCGGTCAGCCCCAGCATTTT
13,once,TRBV3-1/TRBV3-2,NA,TRBJ1-5,CASSQDLVQPQHF,TGTGCCAGCAGCCAAGATTTGGTACAGCCCCAGCATTTT
16,NA,TRBV28,TRBD1,TRBJ2-1,CASSPTAGTGFREQFF,TGTGCCAGCAGTCCCACGGCGGGGACAGGGTTTCGTGAGCAGTTCTTC
18,NA,TRBV4-1,TRBD1,TRBJ2-1,CASSLGQGPTKPPNEQFF,TGCGCCAGCAGCCTTGGACAGGGGCCAACTAAACCGCCCAATGAGCAGTTCTTC
17,NA,TRBV19,NA,TRBJ1-1,CASSKSQGLPMNTEAFF,TGTGCCAGTAGCAAGAGCCAGGGTCTACCCATGAACACTGAAGCTTTCTTT
13,once,TRBV7-2,NA,TRBJ1-5,CASSLGTDQPQHF,TGTGCCAGCAGCTTAGGGACAGACCAGCCCCAGCATTTT